These 19 T cell receptor beta chains were all obtained from the same sample, sequenced in a study of blood T cell repertoires in COVID-19. Sequencing was performed with immunoSEQ multiplex PCR; in TCRdb, only in-frame clones are kept and a portion is missing. The top ten hold around 10% of the sample, which has under 200,000 clones, about 83% seen once. Sequenced material: peripheral blood. Receptors were obtained from a woman in her seventies with COVID-19, enrolled during active disease.

This sequence joins TRBV7-8 and TRBJ2-3, with 9 bases fitting TRBD2. CDR1 is SGHVS and CDR2 is FQNEAQ in the germline V gene. Losses at the gene ends were 5 bases for V and 0 bases for J; bases not matched to a gene: 3. This CDR3 is built from 15 residues. CDR3: CASSPAGGSTDTQYF. In DNA form, the CDR3 reads TGTGCCAGCAGCCCAGCGGGGGGTAGCACAGATACGCAGTATTTT.

The chain couples TRBV5-4 to TRBJ2-5, with 13 bases fitting TRBD2. This CDR3 is 15 amino acids long. With V trimmed by 0 bases and J by 5 bases, 1 base remained unmatched. Germline CDR1 and CDR2: SGHNT and YYREEE (reference sequence). CDR3 DNA: TGTGCCAGCAGCTTGGAGACTAGCGGGGGGGAGACCCAGTACTTC. It translates to CASSLETSGGETQYF. Complete variable domain (other parts from reference TRBV5-4 and TRBJ2-5): ETGVTQSPTHLIKTRGQQVTLRCSSQSGHNTVSWYQQALGQGPQFIFQYYREEENGRGNFPPRFSGLQFPNYSSELNVNALELDDSALYLCASSLETSGGETQYFGPGTRLLVL.

The genes are TRBV12-5 and TRBJ2-1; D is unclear. Looked up from germline, CDR1 is LGHNT and CDR2 is FRNRAP. The CDR3 spans 13 residues. Trimming removed 2 bases at V and 8 bases at J, with 10 bases between. For the CDR3, the DNA is TGTGCTAGTGGTTTGACAGAACTCCATGAGCAGTTCTTC. Protein: CASGLTELHEQFF.

The J gene is TRBJ1-1, the V gene TRBV18; 7 bases match TRBD1. The V gene's germline CDR1 is KGHSH and CDR2 LQKENI. V shed 4 bases, J shed 0 bases, and the junction held 2 bases outside the gene matches. CDR3 size: 14 residues. CDR3 bases: TGTGCCAGCTCACAGGACAGGATGAACACTGAAGCTTTCTTT. This gives the protein CASSQDRMNTEAFF. Full variable domain (rest looked up from reference TRBV18 and TRBJ1-1): NAGVMQNPRHLVRRRGQEARLRCSPMKGHSHVYWYRQLPEEGLKFMVYLQKENIIDESGMPKERFSAEFPKEGPSILRIQQVVRGDSAAYFCASSQDRMNTEAFFGQGTRLTVV.

The chain has TRBV12-3 or TRBV12-4 and TRBJ1-5, with a weak D call TRBD1 (5 bases). Deletions cut 6 bases from V and 0 bases from J, with 6 bases between. The CDR3 loop spans 13 amino acids. The CDR3 here is CASRQVSNQPQHF. CDR3 nucleotide sequence: TGTGCCAGCAGACAGGTTAGCAATCAGCCCCAGCATTTT.

The rearrangement uses TRBV5-4 and TRBJ1-3; the match to TRBD1 covers 7 bases. Trimming removed 2 bases from V and 3 bases from J; junction bases left unmatched: 2. Germline assignment: CDR1 SGHNT and CDR2 YYREEE (reference sequence). The CDR3 contains 14 residues. The CDR3 DNA reads TGTGCCAGCAGCTTCTCAGGGGGTGGAAACACCATATATTTT. Residues: CASSFSGGGNTIYF.

The gene calls are TRBV28 and TRBJ1-1; TRBD1 agrees at 9 bases. From germline, CDR1 is MDHEN and CDR2 SYDVKM. This CDR3 is built from 16 residues. V lost 6 bases and J lost 5; bases outside the gene matches: 13. CDR3 DNA: TGTGCCAGCAGCAAGTTTAACAGGGGGCGGGGGACTGAAGCTTTCTTT. This sequence encodes CASSKFNRGRGTEAFF.

This clone appeared once. The rearrangement joins TRBV9 to TRBJ2-5; 7 nucleotides line up with TRBD2. CDR3 length equals 16 residues. CDR1 is SGDLS and CDR2 is YYNGEE in the germline V gene. The trim removed 4 bases at V and 5 bases at J, leaving 14 bases unmatched. DNA for the CDR3: TGTGCCAGCAGCCCCAGCCGGACTAGTGGAGGGGAGACCCAGTACTTC. It specifies CASSPSRTSGGETQYF.

The gene calls are TRBV27 and TRBJ1-2; 8 bases fit TRBD1. CDR3 length: 14 amino acids. V lost 3 bases, J lost 12 bases, and 12 bases stayed unmatched. Germline V gene data show CDR1 as MNHEY and CDR2 as SMNVEV (reference sequence). The DNA of the CDR3 is TGTGCCAGCAGTTTCTCCGGGACAGGAGGAAGTAACACCTTC. Translating gives CASSFSGTGGSNTF.

The chain links TRBV19 to TRBJ1-5; TRBD1 is a possible D gene (6 bases). The CDR3 has 15 residues. V lost 4 bases to trimming and J lost 5 bases, with 15 bases between them. The V gene's germline CDR1 is LNHDA and CDR2 SQIVND (reference sequence). The CDR3 nucleotides read TGTGCCAGTAGTACTCACGGGACAACCTATCAGCCCCAGCATTTT. The encoded protein is CASSTHGTTYQPQHF.

The CDR3: CASSVGAPSNTGELFF. Here the CDR3 DNA reads TGTGCCAGCAGCGTAGGGGCACCGTCGAACACCGGGGAGCTGTTTTTT. The gene calls are TRBV9 and TRBJ2-2; D ambiguous. V lost 0 bases to trimming and J lost 0 bases, with 9 bases between them. Germline V gene data show CDR1 as SGDLS and CDR2 as YYNGEE. The CDR3 spans 16 residues.

The chain uses TRBV7-8 and TRBJ1-6; 9 bases align to TRBD1. J was trimmed by 9 bases and V by 0 bases; bases with no gene match: 6. This CDR3 is built from 16 residues. Germline V lookup: CDR1 SGHVS, CDR2 FQNEAQ. CDR3 DNA: TGTGCCAGCAGCTTAGCCGGGACAGGGTCAAGTTCACCCCTCCACTTT. As protein: CASSLAGTGSSSPLHF.

V and J are TRBV21-1 and TRBJ1-5. TRBV21-1 is reported as a pseudogene. The CDR3 consists of 13 residues. DNA for the CDR3: TGTGCCAGCAGTCACGAACGGGATCAGCCCCAGCATTTT. Translated, it gives CASSHERDQPQHF.

This clone appeared once. The chain employs TRBV30 and TRBJ1-6; 8 nucleotides align to TRBD1. The CDR3 runs 13 residues. The trim removed 3 bases at V and 9 bases at J, leaving 4 bases unmatched. Germline values: CDR1 GTSNPN, CDR2 SVGIG (reference sequence). The CDR3 reads CAWRSTGGSPLHF. Here the CDR3 DNA reads TGTGCCTGGAGATCAACAGGGGGTTCACCCCTCCACTTT.

The chain couples TRBV5-1 to TRBJ1-2; D unresolved. Germline-derived CDR1 and CDR2 are SGHRS and YFSETQ. Trimming left V 4 bases short and J 7 bases short, with 17 bases between. CDR3 size: 14 residues. CDR3 sequence reads: CASSTTLGDGGYTF. In DNA, the CDR3 is TGCGCCAGCAGCACAACCCTCGGGGATGGTGGCTACACCTTC.

The chain links TRBV30 to TRBJ1-2; D gene unclear. CDR3 size: 11 residues. Looked up from germline, CDR1 is GTSNPN and CDR2 is SVGIG (reference sequence). V was cut by 2 bases and J by 5 bases, with 6 bases left in between. The CDR3 reads CAWSTAYGYTF. CDR3 nucleotides: TGTGCCTGGAGTACAGCTTATGGCTACACCTTC. The variable domain in full, with the rest retrieved from reference TRBV30 and TRBJ1-2, is SQTIHQWPATLVQPVGSPLSLECTVEGTSNPNLYWYRQAAGRGLQLLFYSVGIGQISSEVPQNLSASRPQDRQFILSSKKLLLSDSGFYLCAWSTAYGYTFGSGTRLTVV.

The chain recombines TRBV2 with TRBJ1-5; D remains unclear. V lost 10 bases to trimming and J lost 4 bases, with 11 bases between them. This CDR3 has 12 residues. Per the germline V gene, CDR1 is SNHLY and CDR2 is FYNNEI. CDR3 sequence: CATSGRNQPQHF. In DNA, the CDR3 is TGTGCCACGAGTGGCAGGAATCAGCCCCAGCATTTT.

J is TRBJ1-5 and V is TRBV5-4; TRBD1 aligns across 7 bases. Trimming cost V 4 bases and J 3 bases; bases outside gene matches: 4. The CDR3 is 14 amino acids. Germline assignment: CDR1 SGHNT and CDR2 YYREEE (reference sequence). The CDR3 loop reads CASSVGQDNQPQHF. CDR3 DNA: TGTGCCAGCAGCGTTGGACAGGACAATCAGCCCCAGCATTTT.

This clone was observed a single time. The sample holds other DNA sequences that translate to the same CDR3. V and J are TRBV2 and TRBJ1-4; TRBD1 agrees at 8 bases. The CDR3 extends over 13 amino acids. From germline, CDR1 is SNHLY and CDR2 FYNNEI. Trimming cost V 7 bases and J 7 bases; bases outside gene matches: 5. The DNA for the CDR3 is TGTGCCAGCACCGGCACAGGGGGTGAAAAACTGTTTTTT. This translates into CASTGTGGEKLFF.